This paragraph reports one T cell receptor (beta chain). The table lists this clonotype with many counts. This clone's antigen is unknown. There are no base qualities to consult, and no much larger clone falls within one base. The run used an Illumina HiSeq 1500. TCRdb cleaned the public reads at Q25 with fastp, built clones with MiXCR and kept in-frame beta chains. Rows matching on CDR3 protein sequence are summarized as one entry with the most common DNA and genes. For this sample the table gives roughly 920,000 distinct CDR3 sequences, of which around a third were detected only once. More than 12% of the sample is in the top ten clones. This record comes from a study of T cell repertoires in cytomegalovirus infection (dated by TCRdb to about 2019). A note on the overall study: Recently identified HLA-C-restricted CMV epitopes, whose presentation resists viral immunomodulation, were targeted by peptide stimulations together with well-studied HLA-B-restricted epitopes. Donor HLA type was relevant to the analysis, because carriage of CMV infection together with the matching HLA type was indicated by public TCR beta signatures.

On the study overall, not on this receptor specifically: The ex vivo response was dominated by HLA-C-restricted CMV-specific TCR beta clonotypes, which also provided the single most frequent clonotype in two of eight donors. Carriers of CMV infection plus the relevant HLA type were discriminated by the cumulative frequency of public TCR beta family members in the study cohort and in an independent roughly 370-donor cohort.

The germline V gene provides CDR1 MNHEY and CDR2 SVGAGI. V loses 0 bases of germline sequence and J loses 0 bases, and the interval between the two ends is 10 bases. The CDR3 sequence holds 16 residues, the cysteine and phenylalanine included. The only DNA kept is the CDR3, 48 bases in frame from the first base. According to the study, the label for this sample's treatment or condition signals: in vitro stimulation with specific CMV peptide epitopes to enrich CMV-specific T cells. The chain uses TRBV6-5 and TRBJ2-3; a weak D assignment points to TRBD2 (6 bases agree). This receptor was obtained from a human donor in good health (CMV status not recorded). Some clones in this sample may be carry-over from other donors' samples. The sequencing here drew on cultured CD8+ T cells from PBMCs, taken from culture after CMV antigen stimulation. The sequenced DNA is TGTGCCAGCAGTTACTCTGGGGGGACTAGCACAGATACGCAGTATTTT. This encodes CASSYSGGTSTDTQYF.